This TCR beta chain was obtained from a study of yellow fever vaccine responses in identical twins. TCRdb recomputed calls from the RT-PCR reads with MiXCR, one row per CDR3 protein. The top ten clones hold over 9.5% of a sample with approximately 2,500 distinct CDR3 sequences, 70% to 85% of them seen once. About this clonotype: The antigen is unknown.

The study, taken as a whole, reports: Among the twins, the vaccine T cell response reportedly seemed partly convergent and partly personalized.

The CDR3 loop spans 15 amino acids. The V gene's germline CDR1 is LGHNA and CDR2 YSLEER. Trimming shortened V by 0 bases and J by 7 bases, and 10 bases separated the two germline ends. This material consisted of T cells from blood (PBMCs), unsorted or a sorted subset (not recorded which), taken before or after yellow fever vaccination (not recorded which). The chain is built from TRBV4-3 and TRBJ1-6; no definite D call. This clonotype originated in a female donor who received the yellow fever vaccine. For the CDR3, the DNA is TGCGCCAGCAGCCAAGATCGCGTAGGAAATTCACCCCTCCACTTT. It is translated as CASSQDRVGNSPLHF.